What follows describes a single T cell receptor (beta chain). This sample was included in a study of blood T cell repertoires in COVID-19. Germline values: CDR1 MNHEY, CDR2 SMNVEV (reference sequence). This CDR3 region has 14 residues. V was pared by 6 bases and J by 0 bases, with 9 bases between. Libraries were prepared by immunoSEQ multiplex PCR; TCRdb keeps only in-frame clonotypes and omits some of them. The sample holds around 230,000 clones, over 80% seen once. The receptor was derived from a man aged 18 to 35 with acute COVID-19. The chain uses TRBV27 and TRBJ1-5; no firm D call. Source material: PBMCs or T cells enriched from blood (not recorded which). CDR3 region: CASSRQNSNQPQHF. CDR3 nucleotide sequence: TGTGCCAGCAGCCGTCAGAATAGCAATCAGCCCCAGCATTTT.